A single sample is the source of the 11 T cell receptor beta chains below, sequenced in a study of radiation and T cells in renal cell carcinoma. Sequencing used immunoSEQ multiplex PCR; TCRdb keeps in-frame clones, though not all of them. The data show 150,000 to 180,000 clones, 87% seen once. Time point of the sample: blood 2 weeks post-SBRT. Treatment reported: 15 Gy SBRT to primary tumor, nephrectomy 4 weeks later. This material consisted of blood, taken from a patient whose treatment included radiotherapy and nephrectomy. Receptor source: a woman aged 50 to 60 with renal cell carcinoma.

The chain combines TRBV30 with TRBJ2-6, with 7 nucleotides matching TRBD2. V was clipped by 2 bases and J by 9 bases; unmatched bases: 4. The CDR3 length is 13 residues. CDR1 GTSNPN and CDR2 SVGIG come from the germline V gene (reference sequence). The CDR3, as DNA: TGTGCCTGGAGTTCAGGGAGGGACAACGTCCTGACTTTC. Its protein is CAWSSGRDNVLTF.

The chain employs TRBV5-5 and TRBJ1-5; D remains ambiguous. The V gene lost 4 bases and the J gene lost 7 bases, with 12 bases spanning the gap. The CDR3 spans 13 residues. Germline V gene sequence: CDR1 SGHKS, CDR2 YYEKEE (reference sequence). Here the CDR3 reads CASSREGFQPQHF. CDR3 DNA: TGTGCCAGCAGCAGAGAGGGATTCCAGCCCCAGCATTTT.

The chain links TRBV4-1 to TRBJ2-2, with unresolved D. CDR1 and CDR2 from the germline V gene are MGHRA and YSYEKL. Trimming pared 2 bases from V and 5 bases from J, leaving 9 bases between. This CDR3 region has 14 residues. This CDR3 reads CASSQLENTGELFF. In nucleotides, the CDR3 is TGCGCCAGCAGCCAATTAGAAAATACCGGGGAGCTGTTTTTT.

V is TRBV30 and J is TRBJ1-2; 9 nucleotides agree with TRBD1. This CDR3 contains 14 residues. Trimming removed 5 bases from V and 6 bases from J; junction bases left unmatched: 10. Germline lookup yields CDR1 GTSNPN and CDR2 SVGIG (reference sequence). CDR3: CAWLPGQGTDGYTF. In nucleotides, the CDR3 is TGTGCCTGGCTCCCGGGACAGGGAACAGATGGCTACACCTTC.

V and J are TRBV7-6 and TRBJ1-2, with 8 positions matching TRBD1. CDR3 length: 13 amino acids. The V and J ends lost 6 bases and 4 bases, in that order; junction bases with no gene match: 4. Germline V gene sequence: CDR1 SGHVS, CDR2 FNYEAQ. The CDR3: CASSYGQGYGYTF. The CDR3 bases are TGTGCCAGCAGTTATGGACAGGGCTATGGCTACACCTTC.

This clone showed up just once. DNA for the CDR3: TGTGCCACCCTTGGACAGGGAGATTTCGGCGGGGAGCTGTTTTTT. Protein product: CATLGQGDFGGELFF. The rearrangement uses TRBV7-9 and TRBJ2-2, with 8 bases aligning to TRBD1. Germline CDR1 SEHNR, CDR2 FQNEAQ (reference sequence). V trimming: 10 bases; J trimming: 7 bases; junction bases outside the gene matches: 14. The CDR3 length is 15 residues.

The V and J genes are TRBV19 and TRBJ1-5, with 8 positions matching TRBD1. Looked up from germline, CDR1 is LNHDA and CDR2 is SQIVND (reference sequence). This CDR3 is built from 17 residues. J gave up 1 base and V 5 bases, and 10 bases lay outside the gene matches. CDR3 DNA: TGTGCCAGTAGTCCCCTTTGGACAGGGTTGAGCAATCAGCCCCAGCATTTT. This encodes CASSPLWTGLSNQPQHF.

In this sample, this clone turned up once. V and J are TRBV7-2 and TRBJ2-7; 11 bases are a match to TRBD2. This CDR3 spans 16 amino acids. In germline, CDR1 is SGHTA, CDR2 FQGNSA. V lost 1 base to trimming and J lost 3 bases; unmatched junction nucleotides: 5. CDR3 amino acids: CASSLGASGGYYEQYF. As DNA, the CDR3 is TGTGCCAGCAGCTTAGGGGCTAGCGGGGGGTACTACGAGCAGTACTTC.

The chain employs TRBV11-2 and TRBJ2-3, with D possibly matching TRBD2 (5 bases). Germline loops: CDR1 SGHAT, CDR2 FQNNGV. V was cut by 3 bases and J by 4 bases, with 11 bases left in between. CDR3 size: 14 residues. CDR3: CASSFSRDPDTQYF. CDR3 sequence (DNA): TGTGCCAGCAGCTTCTCTCGGGATCCAGATACGCAGTATTTT.

In this sample, this clone turned up once. This CDR3 reads CASSLGPLTDTQYF. Here the CDR3 DNA reads TGTGCCAGCAGCTTAGGACCCCTCACAGATACGCAGTATTTT. This chain joins TRBV7-2 and TRBJ2-3; the D is unclear. Germline V gene lookup returns CDR1 SGHTA and CDR2 FQGNSA. Trimming cost V 1 base and J 2 bases, with 7 bases left between them. This CDR3 has 14 amino acids.

This chain links TRBV21-1 with TRBJ2-7; TRBD2 is the table's D call and was not checked against the DNA. TRBV21-1 counts as a pseudogene. This CDR3 is built from 14 residues. The CDR3 reads CARARLAGLNEQYF. CDR3 nucleotide sequence: TGTGCCAGGGCTAGACTAGCGGGGTTGAACGAGCAGTACTTC.